In this sample, the clone carrying this T cell receptor (beta chain) turned up once. The data originate from a study of immune evolution from preneoplasia to lung adenocarcinoma. Measured with immunoSEQ multiplex PCR; TCRdb has only the in-frame clones, and not every one. The table records approximately 6,600 clones, roughly 74% of them present only once. Germline V gene lookup returns CDR1 MDHEN and CDR2 SYDVKM. V lost 7 bases and J lost 2, with 4 bases in between. CDR3 length: 11 residues. The chain joins TRBV28 to TRBJ2-3, with D unclear. The sequencing sample was made of FFPE adjacent normal lung tissue. This TCR was recovered from a donor aged 70 or over with lung adenocarcinoma. CDR3 region: CASTSTDTQYF. In nucleotides, the CDR3 is TGTGCCAGCACCTCCACAGATACGCAGTATTTT. Full variable domain (rest looked up from reference TRBV28 and TRBJ2-3): DVKVTQSSRYLVKRTGEKVFLECVQDMDHENMFWYRQDPGLGLRLIYFSYDVKMKEKGDIPEGYSVSREKKERFSLILESASTNQTSMYLCASTSTDTQYFGPGTRLTVL.